This T cell receptor (beta chain) derives from a study of T cells in women clearing cervical HPV infection. Study-wide background: Controls' single incident HPV16 infection cleared within 12 months without precancer. Notes on the study in general: TRBV6-7 abundance was lower in cases than controls (approximately 0.1% versus 0.17%).

This table comes from immunoSEQ multiplex PCR, and its TCRdb copy is limited to in-frame clones, with some not included. The table lists some 31,000 clones. Germline CDR1 SGHVS, CDR2 FQNEAQ. The CDR3 extends over 13 amino acids. Comments on this clone: Its cognate antigen is unknown. The read terminates 3 residues before the CDR3 end, so the remaining end is supplied by the germline J gene.

The TCR sequence derives from a woman aged 18 to 69 with a cervical HPV16 infection that either progressed to CIN3+ or cleared (not recorded which). What was sequenced was blood buffy coat. The V gene is TRBV7-8, the J gene TRBJ2-4; TRBD1 aligns across 7 bases. The CDR3 bases that were read are TGTGCCAGCAGCAAAGGGACAGAAGAGACT. This translates into CASSKGTEET. The whole CDR3 sequence is CASSKGTEETQYF.